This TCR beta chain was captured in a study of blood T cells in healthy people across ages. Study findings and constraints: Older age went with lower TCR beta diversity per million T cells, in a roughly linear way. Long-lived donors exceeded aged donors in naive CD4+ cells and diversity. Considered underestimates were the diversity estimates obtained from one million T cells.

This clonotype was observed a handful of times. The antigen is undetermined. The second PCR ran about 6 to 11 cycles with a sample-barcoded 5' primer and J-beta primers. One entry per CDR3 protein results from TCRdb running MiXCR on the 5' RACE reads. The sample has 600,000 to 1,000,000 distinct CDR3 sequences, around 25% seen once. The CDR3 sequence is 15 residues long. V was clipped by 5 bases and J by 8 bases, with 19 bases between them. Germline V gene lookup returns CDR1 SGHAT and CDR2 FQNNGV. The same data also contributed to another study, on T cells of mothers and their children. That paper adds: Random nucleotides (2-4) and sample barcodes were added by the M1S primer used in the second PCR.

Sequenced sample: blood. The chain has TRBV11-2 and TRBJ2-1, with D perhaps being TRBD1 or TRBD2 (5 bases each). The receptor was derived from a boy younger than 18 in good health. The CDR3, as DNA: TGTGCCAGCAGCCCGGGGCGGAATTTACAATATGAGCAGTTCTTC. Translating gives CASSPGRNLQYEQFF. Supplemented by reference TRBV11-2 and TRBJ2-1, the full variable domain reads EAGVAQSPRYKIIEKRQSVAFWCNPISGHATLYWYQQILGQGPKLLIQFQNNGVVDDSQLPKDRFSAERLKGVDSTLKIQPAKLEDSAVYLCASSPGRNLQYEQFFGPGTRLTVL.